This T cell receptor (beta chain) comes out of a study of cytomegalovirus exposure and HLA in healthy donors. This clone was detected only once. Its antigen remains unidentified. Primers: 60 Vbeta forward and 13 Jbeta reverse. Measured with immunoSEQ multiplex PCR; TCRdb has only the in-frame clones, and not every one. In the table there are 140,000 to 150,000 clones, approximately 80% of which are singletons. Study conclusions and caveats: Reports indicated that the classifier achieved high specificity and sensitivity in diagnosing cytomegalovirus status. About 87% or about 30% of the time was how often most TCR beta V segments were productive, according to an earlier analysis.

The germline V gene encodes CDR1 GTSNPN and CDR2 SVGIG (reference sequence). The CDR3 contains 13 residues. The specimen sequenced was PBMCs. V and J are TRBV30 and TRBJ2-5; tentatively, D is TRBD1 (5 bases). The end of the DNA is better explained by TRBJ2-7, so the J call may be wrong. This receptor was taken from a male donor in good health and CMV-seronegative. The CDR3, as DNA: TGTGCCTGGAGTCAGGGATCTGGCTACGAGCAGTACTTC. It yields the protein CAWSQGSGYEQYF.